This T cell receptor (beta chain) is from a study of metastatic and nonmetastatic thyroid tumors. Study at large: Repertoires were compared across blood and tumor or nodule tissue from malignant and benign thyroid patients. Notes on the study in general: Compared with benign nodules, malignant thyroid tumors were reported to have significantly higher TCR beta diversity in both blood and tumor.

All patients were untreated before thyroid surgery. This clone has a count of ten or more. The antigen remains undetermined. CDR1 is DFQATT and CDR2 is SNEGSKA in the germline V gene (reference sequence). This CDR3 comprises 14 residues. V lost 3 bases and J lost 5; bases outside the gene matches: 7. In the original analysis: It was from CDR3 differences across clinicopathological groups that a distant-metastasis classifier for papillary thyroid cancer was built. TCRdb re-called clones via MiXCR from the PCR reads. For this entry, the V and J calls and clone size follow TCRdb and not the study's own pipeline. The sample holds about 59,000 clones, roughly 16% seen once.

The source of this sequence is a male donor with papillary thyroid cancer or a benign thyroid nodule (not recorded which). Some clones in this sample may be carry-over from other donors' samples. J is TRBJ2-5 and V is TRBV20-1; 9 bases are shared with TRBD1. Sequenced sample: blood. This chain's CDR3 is CSASGTGSGETQYF. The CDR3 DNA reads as TGCAGTGCTAGCGGGACAGGGTCGGGTGAGACCCAGTACTTC.